This T cell receptor beta chain was observed in a study of regulatory T cells in long-lasting Graves disease. Study conclusions and caveats: When disease was persistent, TRBV28, TRBJ1-2 and TRBJ2-5 were the favored segments.

Time point specified: persistent/refractory GD, antithyroid drugs over 5 years with positive TRAb. Extracted PBMC RNA gave rise to the TCR library. Collection of peripheral blood (approximately 9 milliliters) was done using EDTA tubes. The TCR beta library used iRepertoire HTBI primers with Arm-PCR amplification of CDR3. The authors' processing: The study identified 60 to 65 TRBV and approximately 13 TRBJ segments across samples. MiXCR, applied by TCRdb to the multiplex PCR reads, yields one record per CDR3 protein. These V and J calls originate from TCRdb's pipeline instead of the authors' own analysis. Of some 450,000 distinct CDR3 sequences listed, around 20% were seen once; the top ten hold roughly 26%. Trimming removed 6 bases at V and 7 bases at J, with 16 bases between. The germline CDR1 and CDR2 sequences are SGDLS and YYNGEE. The length of the CDR3 is 13 residues. Notes on this clonotype: The antigen remains undetermined.

The clonotype originates from a female donor with Graves disease. The chain uses TRBV9 and TRBJ1-1, with TRBD1 as a possible D gene (5 bases). The input for sequencing was peripheral blood mononuclear cells (PBMCs), taken when the disease was refractory, from a patient treated with antithyroid drugs. CDR3 in amino acids: CASTVSGTGEAFF. The DNA of the CDR3 is TGTGCCAGCACCGTCAGTGGGACGGGTGAAGCTTTCTTT.